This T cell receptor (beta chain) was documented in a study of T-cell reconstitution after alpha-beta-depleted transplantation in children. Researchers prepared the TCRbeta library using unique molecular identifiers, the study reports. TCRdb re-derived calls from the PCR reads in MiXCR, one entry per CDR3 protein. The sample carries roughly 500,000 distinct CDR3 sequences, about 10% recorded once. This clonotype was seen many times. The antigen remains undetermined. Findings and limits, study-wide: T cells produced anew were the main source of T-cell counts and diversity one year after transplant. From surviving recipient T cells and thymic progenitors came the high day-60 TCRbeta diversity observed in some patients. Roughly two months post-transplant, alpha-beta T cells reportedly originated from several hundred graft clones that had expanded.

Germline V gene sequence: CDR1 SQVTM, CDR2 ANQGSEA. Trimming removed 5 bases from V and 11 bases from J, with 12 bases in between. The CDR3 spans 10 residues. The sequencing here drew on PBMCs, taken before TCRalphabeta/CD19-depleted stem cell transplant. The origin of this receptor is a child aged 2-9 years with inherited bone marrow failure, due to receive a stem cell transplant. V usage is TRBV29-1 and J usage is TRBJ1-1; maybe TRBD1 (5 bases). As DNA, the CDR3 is TGCAGCGTTAGCCCAGGGAGGGCTTTCTTT. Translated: CSVSPGRAFF.